The 14 T cell receptor beta chains below all came from one sample that was sequenced in a study of blood T cell repertoires in COVID-19. Using immunoSEQ multiplex PCR, the repertoire was profiled, and TCRdb retains in-frame clones only, with some absent. The profile covers some 150,000 clones, with roughly 81% appearing a single time and roughly 8% taken by the ten largest. Sequencing was carried out using peripheral blood. Source of these receptors: a man aged 35 to 55 who had recovered from COVID-19.

The rearrangement uses TRBV6-5 and TRBJ2-1, with D possibly matching TRBD2 (6 bases). The CDR3 consists of 11 residues. CDR1 and CDR2 from the germline V gene are MNHEY and SVGAGI. V lost 7 bases to trimming and J lost 9 bases, with 10 bases between them. In DNA, the CDR3 is TGTGCCAGCAATAGCGGAAGTGAGCAGTTCTTC. Its translation is CASNSGSEQFF.

This clone came up many times. V and J are TRBV7-8 and TRBJ2-2; 10 bases line up with TRBD2. This CDR3 comprises 15 residues. V shed 4 bases, J shed 5 bases, and the junction held 4 bases outside the gene matches. Germline CDR1 reads SGHVS; CDR2 reads FQNEAQ. This CDR3 reads CASSSSGGGTGELFF. The CDR3 DNA is TGTGCCAGCAGCTCCAGCGGGGGGGGGACCGGGGAGCTGTTTTTT. The full variable domain, in which reference TRBV7-8 and TRBJ2-2 provide the parts outside the CDR3, is GAGVSQSPRYKVAKRGQDVALRCDPISGHVSLFWYQQALGQGPEFLTYFQNEAQLDKSGLPSDRFFAERPEGSVSTLKIQRTQQEDSAVYLCASSSSGGGTGELFFGEGSRLTVL.

The chain links TRBV19 to TRBJ1-1; 8 nucleotides agree with TRBD1. CDR1 LNHDA and CDR2 SQIVND come from the germline V gene (reference sequence). V shed 4 bases, J shed 4 bases, and the junction held 8 bases outside the gene matches. CDR3 length: 15 amino acids. CDR3: CASSRGQGSPTEAFF. The CDR3 DNA sequence: TGTGCCAGTAGTAGAGGACAGGGTTCGCCCACTGAAGCTTTCTTT.

V gene TRBV3-1 (or the pseudogene TRBV3-2) combines with J gene TRBJ1-1, with D possibly being TRBD1 (6 bases). The CDR3 spans 13 residues. Germline V lookup: CDR1 LGHDT, CDR2 YNNKEL (reference sequence). The V end was cut by 7 bases, the J end by 6 bases, with 15 bases between. CDR3 DNA: TGTGCCAGCAACCCGGGGGGCGCGGCTGAAGCTTTCTTT. Its translation is CASNPGGAAEAFF.

J is TRBJ2-7 and V is TRBV7-2, with 12 bases that match TRBD2. The V gene end was trimmed by 0 bases and the J gene end by 4 bases; junction bases not matched to a gene: 10. Looked up from germline, CDR1 is SGHTA and CDR2 is FQGNSA. There are 18 residues in the CDR3. CDR3 sequence: CASSLAHYLAGGRYEQYF. For the CDR3, the DNA is TGTGCCAGCAGCTTAGCTCACTACCTAGCGGGAGGGAGGTACGAGCAGTACTTC.

V is TRBV15 and J is TRBJ2-3; 11 positions agree with TRBD2. Losses at the gene ends were 3 bases for V and 2 bases for J; bases not matched to a gene: 7. Looked up from germline, CDR1 is LNHNV and CDR2 is YYDKDF (reference sequence). The CDR3 has 17 residues. CDR3 in amino acids: CATSRPVAGGPTDTQYF. CDR3 bases: TGTGCCACCAGCAGGCCCGTAGCGGGAGGGCCCACAGATACGCAGTATTTT.

The chain couples TRBV4-2 to TRBJ2-1; 7 bases are a match to TRBD1. This CDR3 has 15 residues. Trimming removed 1 base from V and 2 bases from J; junction bases left unmatched: 2. CDR1 and CDR2 from the germline V gene are LGHNA and YNFKEQ. The chain's CDR3 is CASSQGQGTYNEQFF. DNA of the CDR3: TGTGCCAGCAGCCAAGGACAGGGCACCTACAATGAGCAGTTCTTC.

J is TRBJ1-1 and V is TRBV9, with 9 bases identical to TRBD1. Germline values: CDR1 SGDLS, CDR2 YYNGEE. The CDR3 is 14 residues long. With V trimmed by 2 bases and J by 3 bases, 2 bases remained unmatched. The DNA for the CDR3 is TGTGCCAGCAGCGTGGGACAGGGTCACACTGAAGCTTTCTTT. Residues: CASSVGQGHTEAFF.

This clone was detected only once. The chain carries TRBV6-6 and TRBJ1-5; D gene unclear. Deletions cut 2 bases from V and 5 bases from J, with 10 bases between. This CDR3 region has 14 residues. The germline V gene encodes CDR1 MNHNY and CDR2 SVGAGI (reference sequence). In DNA, the CDR3 is TGTGCCAGCAGTTACGGGGAGGGTGATCAGCCCCAGCATTTT. It codes for CASSYGEGDQPQHF.

The V gene is TRBV19, the J gene TRBJ1-6; 8 bases are a match to TRBD1. Losses at the gene ends were 4 bases for V and 4 bases for J; bases not matched to a gene: 3. The CDR3 runs to 15 residues. Per germline, CDR1 LNHDA and CDR2 SQIVND (reference sequence). CDR3 bases: TGTGCCAGTAGTACGAGGACAGGGTATAATTCACCCCTCCACTTT. Translating it yields CASSTRTGYNSPLHF.

This clone has only one observation. The DNA for the CDR3 is TGTGCCTGGAGTTCATCCTACGAGCAGTACTTC. It codes for CAWSSSYEQYF. V gene TRBV30 combines with J gene TRBJ2-7; D gene uncertain. Between the trimmed V and J ends, which lost 2 bases and 1 base, there was a span of 3 bases. This CDR3 spans 11 amino acids. Germline loops: CDR1 GTSNPN, CDR2 SVGIG (reference sequence).

The chain carries TRBV4-1 and TRBJ1-4, with no clear D. V was cut by 2 bases and J by 8 bases, with 15 bases left in between. The germline V gene has CDR1 MGHRA and CDR2 YSYEKL. This CDR3 is 15 amino acids long. The CDR3 is CASSQLSGSAEKLFF. The CDR3 coding sequence is TGCGCCAGCAGCCAACTATCCGGGAGCGCAGAAAAACTGTTTTTT.

The CDR3 sequence: CASSRGQAVNTGELFF. As DNA, the CDR3 is TGTGCCAGCAGTAGAGGACAGGCTGTGAACACCGGGGAGCTGTTTTTT. The chain couples TRBV27 to TRBJ2-2; 7 bases line up with TRBD1. Losses at the gene ends were 5 bases for V and 1 base for J; bases not matched to a gene: 7. The CDR3 is 16 amino acids. From germline, CDR1 is MNHEY and CDR2 SMNVEV (reference sequence).

The chain has TRBV9 and TRBJ2-2; 7 nucleotides line up with TRBD2. Unmatched junction bases numbered 5, after V lost 0 bases and J lost 3 bases. Germline loops: CDR1 SGDLS, CDR2 YYNGEE. CDR3 length: 16 amino acids. The CDR3 DNA is TGTGCCAGCAGCGTAGGGCCAGCGGGATACACCGGGGAGCTGTTTTTT. This codes for CASSVGPAGYTGELFF.